The rows below give T cell receptor beta chains drawn from one sample of a study of blood T cell repertoires in COVID-19. Clones were read by immunoSEQ multiplex PCR, and TCRdb kept only the in-frame ones, dropping some. The table has about 400,000 clones, 70% to 90% seen once. Sequenced sample: PBMCs or T cells enriched from blood (not recorded which). The receptors here all came from a woman aged 40 to 50 with acute COVID-19. The CDR3 runs from the conserved cysteine through the conserved F or W. D genes are given only for firm matches. Clone size appears in some rows only: once, few, many, or a class for an expanded clone.

>TRBV5-4|TRBJ1-1|-|-|13
TGTGCCAGCCTAATCTCAGGGGTCACTGAAGCTTTCTTT
CASLISGVTEAFF
>TRBV3-1/TRBV3-2|TRBJ1-2|-|-|14
TGTGCCAGCAGCCAGAGGTTGCAGGGCTATGGCTACACCTTC
CASSQRLQGYGYTF
>TRBV19|TRBJ1-2|-|-|15
TGTGCCAGTAGTATAGCCCCGGGGTCGGGTTATGGCTACACCTTC
CASSIAPGSGYGYTF
>TRBV29-1|TRBJ1-2|TRBD1|-|16
TGCAGCGTGGGAGAAACAACAGGGGTTCCCAACTATGGCTACACCTTC
CSVGETTGVPNYGYTF
>TRBV12-2|TRBJ1-4|-|-|16
TGTGCAAGTCGCCTCATTACAGGGAGGGTTAGGGAAAAACTGTTTTTT
CASRLITGRVREKLFF
>TRBV5-1|TRBJ1-4|-|-|15
TGCGCCAGCAGCTTGGAACGGGGGGCAGGGGAAAAACTGTTTTTT
CASSLERGAGEKLFF
>TRBV7-9|TRBJ1-2|-|-|18
TGTGCCAGCAGCTTAGGTGCCAGTCAACCCAGGGGAGACTATGGCTACACCTTC
CASSLGASQPRGDYGYTF
>TRBV3-1/TRBV3-2|TRBJ2-5|-|-|11
TGTGCCAGCAGTAACCAAGAGACCCAGTACTTC
CASSNQETQYF
>TRBV27|TRBJ2-3|TRBD2|-|15
TGTGCCAGCTACCGGACTAGCGGGGGTTTAGATACGCAGTATTTT
CASYRTSGGLDTQYF
>TRBV18|TRBJ1-1|-|-|15
TGTGCCAGCTCGCCGGTGAAAATCGGTGACACTGAAGCTTTCTTT
CASSPVKIGDTEAFF
>TRBV30|TRBJ1-2|-|once|14
TGTGCCTGGACCAAGACAGGTTTCGACTATGGCTACACCTTC
CAWTKTGFDYGYTF
>TRBV5-5|TRBJ2-1|TRBD1|once|17
TGTGCCAGCAGCCCCTTGGACAGGCAAGGGACCTACAATGAGCAGTTCTTC
CASSPLDRQGTYNEQFF
>TRBV21-1|TRBJ2-7|-|-|17
TGTGCCAACCCCCCGGGACAGGGTTTTAGGTACACCTACGAGCAGTACTTC
CANPPGQGFRYTYEQYF
>TRBV24-1|TRBJ1-2|-|-|14
TGTGCCACCAGTGATCCCGGGAGGGGAGAGGGCTACACCTTC
CATSDPGRGEGYTF
>TRBV6-5|TRBJ2-7|-|-|13
TGTGCCAGCAGTCCCGGACAGCCCTACGGGCAGTACTTC
CASSPGQPYGQYF
>TRBV4-1|TRBJ2-5|-|-|14
TGCGCCAGCAGCCCCGGTCCACGCCAAGAGACCCAGTACTTC
CASSPGPRQETQYF
>TRBV11-2|TRBJ1-1|-|-|16
TGTGCCAGCAGCCGGAATCAACAGGTTATCAACACTGAAGCTTTCTTT
CASSRNQQVINTEAFF
>TRBV11-2|TRBJ2-1|-|-|13
TGTGCCAGCAGCTTTATTGAGGGCAATGAGCAGTTCTTC
CASSFIEGNEQFF
>TRBV7-2|TRBJ1-5|-|-|12
TGTGCCAGCAGCTTTAACAATCAGCCCCAGCATTTT
CASSFNNQPQHF
>TRBV21-1|TRBJ1-2|-|many|17
TGTGCCAGCAGTAGGGGACAGGGGCCCCTCGAGGGCTATGGCTACACCTTC
CASSRGQGPLEGYGYTF
>TRBV4-2|TRBJ1-6|-|once|16
TGTGCCAGCAGCCAAGAGGCAGGGTCGCCTAATTCACCCCTCCACTTT
CASSQEAGSPNSPLHF
>TRBV5-1|TRBJ2-3|-|few|14
TGCGCCAGCAGCTTGGCCAGGGCCACAGATACGCAGTATTTT
CASSLARATDTQYF
>TRBV15|TRBJ1-5|-|few|14
TGTGCCACCAGCAGAGCCACAGGGTTCCAGCCCCAGCATTTT
CATSRATGFQPQHF
>TRBV29-1|TRBJ2-1|-|-|13
TGCAGCGTATCGAGGGAAGTCTTTGGTGAGCAGTTCTTC
CSVSREVFGEQFF
>TRBV5-1|TRBJ1-1|-|-|15
TGCGCCAGCAGCTTGGACTTAGCCGGGAACACTGAAGCTTTCTTT
CASSLDLAGNTEAFF
>TRBV2|TRBJ1-5|TRBD1|-|15
TGTGCCAGCAGCGCTGACAGGGGCAGAGGACAGCCCCAGCATTTT
CASSADRGRGQPQHF
>TRBV9|TRBJ1-1|-|-|15
TGTGCCAGCAGCGTAGGAGGGGGACCGAACACTGAAGCTTTCTTT
CASSVGGGPNTEAFF
>TRBV20-1|TRBJ1-2|-|-|11
TGCAGTGTGGGCCTTAACTATGGCTACACCTTC
CSVGLNYGYTF
>TRBV7-2|TRBJ2-5|TRBD2|-|16
TGTGCCAGCAGCTTAGGGCTAGCGGGGGGACAAGAGACCCAGTACTTC
CASSLGLAGGQETQYF
>TRBV6-1|TRBJ1-2|-|-|13
TGTGCCAGCAGTGAATACTGGAACTATGGCTACACCTTC
CASSEYWNYGYTF
>TRBV19|TRBJ1-2|-|-|15
TGTGCCAGTAGTATAGGTGGACAGTCTAACTATGGCTACACCTTC
CASSIGGQSNYGYTF
>TRBV6-5|TRBJ1-3|-|-|15
TGTGCCAGCAAGGGGCCACCTCCGCCTGGAAACACCATATATTTT
CASKGPPPPGNTIYF
>TRBV5-4|TRBJ1-4|TRBD1|-|18
TGTGCCAGCAGCTCCATGAATACCGGGACAGGGGGTACTGAAAAACTGTTTTTT
CASSSMNTGTGGTEKLFF
>TRBV13|TRBJ2-1|TRBD2|-|15
TGTGCCAGCAGCTTGTGGGGGGGAGACTACAATGAGCAGTTCTTC
CASSLWGGDYNEQFF
>TRBV2|TRBJ1-5|TRBD1|-|15
TGTGCCAGCAGTGTAGGGACAGCAAGAAATCAGCCCCAGCATTTT
CASSVGTARNQPQHF
>TRBV5-5|TRBJ2-5|-|-|14
TGTGCCAGCAGCTTTGGGGCTGGGGAAGAGACCCAGTACTTC
CASSFGAGEETQYF
>TRBV19|TRBJ1-2|TRBD1|-|17
TGTGCCAGTAGTCCAAGAACAGGGGCCCCGGATCTCTATGGCTACACCTTC
CASSPRTGAPDLYGYTF
>TRBV12-3/TRBV12-4|TRBJ1-1|-|once|13
TGTGCCAGCAGTTTAAAGGGGGGGGGTGAAGCTTTCTTT
CASSLKGGGEAFF
>TRBV2|TRBJ1-1|-|-|14
TGTGCCAGCAGTGGAGCCAGCGCGGTCTCTGAAGCTTTCTTT
CASSGASAVSEAFF
>TRBV6-5|TRBJ1-6|-|once|15
TGTGCCAGCAGTCGCCCCGGGGGTTCGGATTCACCCCTCCACTTT
CASSRPGGSDSPLHF
>TRBV9|TRBJ2-3|-|-|15
TGTGCCAGCAGCGGAACTAGCTATCGCACAGATACGCAGTATTTT
CASSGTSYRTDTQYF
>TRBV5-4|TRBJ1-1|TRBD1|-|14
TGTGCCAGCAGCTCGAGGACAGGGGGAACTGAAGCTTTCTTT
CASSSRTGGTEAFF
>TRBV6-5|TRBJ1-5|-|-|14
TGTGCCAGCAGTTACGGTAGGGGCGGACAGCCCCAGCATTTT
CASSYGRGGQPQHF
>TRBV2|TRBJ1-4|-|-|15
TGTGCCAGCAGTGAAATTGGTAGAAATAATGAAAAACTGTTTTTT
CASSEIGRNNEKLFF
>TRBV6-6|TRBJ1-4|-|-|16
TGTGCCAGCAGTTACTCGACGCGAGGAGCTAATGAAAAACTGTTTTTT
CASSYSTRGANEKLFF
>TRBV3-1/TRBV3-2|TRBJ1-1|-|-|14
TGTGCCAGCAGCCAAGAACCCCCGCGAGCTGAAGCTTTCTTT
CASSQEPPRAEAFF
>TRBV25-1|TRBJ1-3|-|-|18
TGTGCCAGCAGTGAATGGTTGACCCTCGGGCAGGGTGGAAACACCATATATTTT
CASSEWLTLGQGGNTIYF
>TRBV19|TRBJ2-5|TRBD1|-|14
TGTGCCAGTAGTAGGACAGGGGGCGCGGAGACCCAGTACTTC
CASSRTGGAETQYF
>TRBV19|TRBJ1-1|TRBD1|few|13
TGTGCCAGTAAAACGACAGGGGGGTCTGAAGCTTTCTTT
CASKTTGGSEAFF
>TRBV6-5|TRBJ2-2|-|-|13
TGTGCCAGCAGATTGACACTCACCGGGGAGCTGTTTTTT
CASRLTLTGELFF
>TRBV30|TRBJ2-2|TRBD2|-|15
TGTGCCTTAACGGTGGCGGGGGGGCCTTACGGGGAGCTGTTTTTT
CALTVAGGPYGELFF